These T cell receptor beta chains were read from a single sample in a study of blood T cell repertoires in COVID-19. Profiling relied on immunoSEQ multiplex PCR, and the TCRdb table lists in-frame clones only, not all of them. Here the sample spans roughly 200,000 clones, more than 85% being singletons. The sequenced sample consisted of peripheral blood. Receptors were obtained from a woman aged 45-59 years with COVID-19, enrolled during active disease. The CDR3 runs from the conserved cysteine through the conserved F or W. The D gene is left open where the match is weak. Expanded clones are given a class, and other clones once, few, many or no size at all.

TGCAGTGCTCACGGGACTCCTCTCCAGTACTTC	CSAHGTPLQYF	TRBJ2-7	-	11	-	TRBV20-1
TGTGCCAGCAGCTTAAAAGGACAGATATCCTACGAGCAGTACTTC	CASSLKGQISYEQYF	TRBJ2-7	-	15	-	TRBV7-2
TGCAGCGTTAAGACAGTCGATGGCTACACCTTC	CSVKTVDGYTF	TRBJ1-2	-	11	-	TRBV29-1
TGCGCCAGCAGCTCATACGGACAGGGGGCAAGAGATACGCAGTATTTT	CASSSYGQGARDTQYF	TRBJ2-3	-	16	TRBD1	TRBV5-1
TGCGCCAGCAGCTTGGAGGGACAGGGGGTTACTTTCTTT	CASSLEGQGVTFF	TRBJ1-1	once	13	TRBD1	TRBV5-1
TGTGCCAGCAGCTTGGCGTACACCGGGGAGCTGTTTTTT	CASSLAYTGELFF	TRBJ2-2	-	13	-	TRBV5-5
TGTGCCAGCAGCCCCCTCCGGGACTCTGGAAACACCATATATTTT	CASSPLRDSGNTIYF	TRBJ1-3	-	15	-	TRBV11-2
TGTGCCAGCAGCGCTAGCGTTTCAAGAGATACGCAGTATTTT	CASSASVSRDTQYF	TRBJ2-3	once	14	-	TRBV9
TGCGCCAGCAGCCAAGGGAAGGGGGCAGGGACTCAAGAGACCCAGTACTTC	CASSQGKGAGTQETQYF	TRBJ2-5	-	17	-	TRBV4-1
TGTGCCAGCAACACCGCTAGACAGGACCTGAACACTGAAGCTTTCTTT	CASNTARQDLNTEAFF	TRBJ1-1	-	16	-	TRBV2
TGTGCCAGTAGTTGGCGAGCAGGGCTGAACACTGAAGCTTTCTTT	CASSWRAGLNTEAFF	TRBJ1-1	-	15	-	TRBV19
TGTGCCAGCAGCTTGGGCACTCACACTGAAGCTTTCTTT	CASSLGTHTEAFF	TRBJ1-1	-	13	-	TRBV5-4
TGTGCCAGCAGTTACTCCCCGACAGGGAGCTACGAGCAGTACTTC	CASSYSPTGSYEQYF	TRBJ2-7	-	15	TRBD1	TRBV6-5
TGTGCCAGTAGTATGCGACAGGGCTATGGCTACACCTTC	CASSMRQGYGYTF	TRBJ1-2	-	13	TRBD1	TRBV19
TGTGCCAGTAGTCCCGACAGATCTGCCACAGATACGCAGTATTTT	CASSPDRSATDTQYF	TRBJ2-3	-	15	-	TRBV19
TGTGCCAGCAGCTTTTTCTCCGGGACAGAGACTAACTATGGCTACACCTTC	CASSFFSGTETNYGYTF	TRBJ1-2	-	17	TRBD1	TRBV5-8
TGTGCTAGTGGTTTGGTAACCCAGGGGGCTTCACCCCTCCACTTT	CASGLVTQGASPLHF	TRBJ1-6	-	15	TRBD1	TRBV12-5
TGTGCCAGCAGGGGGACAGGGGGTTCCTACAATGAGCAGTTCTTC	CASRGTGGSYNEQFF	TRBJ2-1	-	15	TRBD1	TRBV2
TGTGCCAGCAGTCAACAGGGGGCAATCACCGGGGAGCTGTTTTTT	CASSQQGAITGELFF	TRBJ2-2	-	15	TRBD1	TRBV7-6
TGTGCCAGCAGATTGGGACTAGCGGGGGGGTACAATGAGCAGTTCTTC	CASRLGLAGGYNEQFF	TRBJ2-1	-	16	TRBD2	TRBV6-6
TGTGCCAGCATGATAGGGGGCACTGAAGCTTTCTTT	CASMIGGTEAFF	TRBJ1-1	few	12	-	TRBV2
TGTGCCAGCAGTTTCCAGGGGGGCGGTCAGCCCCAGCATTTT	CASSFQGGGQPQHF	TRBJ1-5	-	14	TRBD1	TRBV6-5